The clone carrying this T cell receptor beta chain was counted a few times. Isolated per sample were at least 7 million PBMCs. This specimen comes from a study of blood T cells in healthy people across ages. The CDR3 covers 16 residues. Germline V gene sequence: CDR1 LGHNA, CDR2 YSLEER. With 1 base removed from V and 2 bases from J, the gap between germline ends came to 13 bases. Alongside a J-beta primer mix, a sample-barcoded 5' primer served in a second PCR lasting about 7 to 11 cycles. TCRdb recomputed calls from the 5' RACE reads with MiXCR, one row per CDR3 protein. Among roughly 2 million distinct CDR3 sequences listed, about 49% were seen once.

V and J are TRBV4-3 and TRBJ2-3, with a tentative D call TRBD1 (6 bases). Sequenced: blood. This TCR was recovered from a woman in her forties in good health. The chain's CDR3 is CASSQANPGDTDTQYF. The CDR3 nucleotides read TGCGCCAGCAGCCAAGCCAACCCAGGGGACACAGATACGCAGTATTTT.